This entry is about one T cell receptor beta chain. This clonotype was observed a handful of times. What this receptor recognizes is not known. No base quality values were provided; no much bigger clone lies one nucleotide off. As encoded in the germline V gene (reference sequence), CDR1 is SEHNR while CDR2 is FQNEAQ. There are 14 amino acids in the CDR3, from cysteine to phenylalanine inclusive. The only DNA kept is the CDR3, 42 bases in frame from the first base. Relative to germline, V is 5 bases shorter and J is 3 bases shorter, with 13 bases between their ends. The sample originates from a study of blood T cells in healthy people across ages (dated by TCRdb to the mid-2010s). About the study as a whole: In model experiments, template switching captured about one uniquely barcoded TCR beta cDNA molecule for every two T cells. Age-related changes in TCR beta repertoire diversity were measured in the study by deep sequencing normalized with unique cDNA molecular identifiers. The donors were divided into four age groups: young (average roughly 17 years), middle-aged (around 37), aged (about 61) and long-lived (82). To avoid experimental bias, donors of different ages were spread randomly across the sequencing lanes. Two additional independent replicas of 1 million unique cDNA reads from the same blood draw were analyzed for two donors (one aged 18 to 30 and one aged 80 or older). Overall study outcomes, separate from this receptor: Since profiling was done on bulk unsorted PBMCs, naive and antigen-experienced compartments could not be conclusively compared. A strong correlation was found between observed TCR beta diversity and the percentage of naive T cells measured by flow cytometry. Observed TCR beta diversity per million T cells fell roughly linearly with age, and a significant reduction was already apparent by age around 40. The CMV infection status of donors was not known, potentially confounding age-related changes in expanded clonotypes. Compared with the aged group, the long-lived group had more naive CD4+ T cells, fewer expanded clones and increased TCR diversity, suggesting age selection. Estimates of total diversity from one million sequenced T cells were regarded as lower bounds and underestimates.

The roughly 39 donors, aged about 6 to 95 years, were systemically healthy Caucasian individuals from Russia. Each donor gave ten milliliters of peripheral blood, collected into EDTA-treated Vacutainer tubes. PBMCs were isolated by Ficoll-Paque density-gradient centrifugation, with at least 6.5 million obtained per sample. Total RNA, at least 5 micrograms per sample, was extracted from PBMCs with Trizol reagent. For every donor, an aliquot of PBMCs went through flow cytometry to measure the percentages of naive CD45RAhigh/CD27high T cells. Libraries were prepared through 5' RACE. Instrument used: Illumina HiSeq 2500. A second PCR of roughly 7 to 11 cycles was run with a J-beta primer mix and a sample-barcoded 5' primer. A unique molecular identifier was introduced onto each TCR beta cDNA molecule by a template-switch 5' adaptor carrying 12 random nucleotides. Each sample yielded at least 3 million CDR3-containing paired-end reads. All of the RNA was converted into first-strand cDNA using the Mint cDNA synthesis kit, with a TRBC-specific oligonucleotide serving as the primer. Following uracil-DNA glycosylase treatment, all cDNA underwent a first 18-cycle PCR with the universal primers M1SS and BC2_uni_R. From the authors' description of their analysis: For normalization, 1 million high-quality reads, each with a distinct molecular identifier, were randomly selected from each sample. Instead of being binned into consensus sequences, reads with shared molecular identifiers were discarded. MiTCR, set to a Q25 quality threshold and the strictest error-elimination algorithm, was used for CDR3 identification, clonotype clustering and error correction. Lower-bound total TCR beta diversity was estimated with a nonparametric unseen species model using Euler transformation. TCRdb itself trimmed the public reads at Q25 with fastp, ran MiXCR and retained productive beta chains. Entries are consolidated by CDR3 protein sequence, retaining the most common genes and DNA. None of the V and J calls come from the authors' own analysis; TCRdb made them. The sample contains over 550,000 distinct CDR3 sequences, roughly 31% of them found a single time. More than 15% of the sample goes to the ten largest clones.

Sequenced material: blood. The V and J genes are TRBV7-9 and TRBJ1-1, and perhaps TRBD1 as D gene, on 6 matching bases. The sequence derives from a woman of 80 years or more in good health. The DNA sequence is TGTGCCAGCAGCCCACGGCGGACAGACACTGAAGCTTTCTTT. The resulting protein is CASSPRRTDTEAFF.